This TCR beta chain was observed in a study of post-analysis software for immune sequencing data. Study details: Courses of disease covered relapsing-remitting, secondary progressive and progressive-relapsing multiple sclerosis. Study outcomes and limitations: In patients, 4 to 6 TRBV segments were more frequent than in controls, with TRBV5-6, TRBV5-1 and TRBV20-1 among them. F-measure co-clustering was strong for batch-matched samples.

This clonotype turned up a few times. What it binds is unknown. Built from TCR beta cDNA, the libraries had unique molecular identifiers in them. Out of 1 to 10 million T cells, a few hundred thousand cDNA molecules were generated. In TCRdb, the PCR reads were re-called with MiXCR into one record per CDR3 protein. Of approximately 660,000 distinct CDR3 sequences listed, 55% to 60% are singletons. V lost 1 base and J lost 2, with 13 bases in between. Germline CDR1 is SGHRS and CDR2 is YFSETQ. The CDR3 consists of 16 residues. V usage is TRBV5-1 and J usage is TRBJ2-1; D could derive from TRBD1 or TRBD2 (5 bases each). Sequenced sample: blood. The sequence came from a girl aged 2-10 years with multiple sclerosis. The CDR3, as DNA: TGCGCCAGCAGCTTGAATGATGGGGGTCCCTACAATGAGCAGTTCTTC. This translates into CASSLNDGGPYNEQFF.